This TCR beta chain is drawn from a study of T cells in Graves' hyperthyroidism and ophthalmopathy. Study outcomes and limitations: Appearing also in blood were most of the thyroid clonotypes expanded above 0.001.

With respect to this clonotype: Its matching antigen is unknown.

The source material, RNA transcripts, was used to amplify TCR beta CDR3 regions. When the TCR CDR3 underwent first-round RT-PCR, the HTBI primer set was used. Each CDR3 protein is one row after TCRdb ran MiXCR on the multiplex PCR reads. This sample has about 720,000 distinct CDR3 sequences, with 15% to 20% found just once. Trimming took off 0 bases at V and 2 bases at J, with 8 bases between the two ends. Germline assignment: CDR1 SQVTM and CDR2 ANQGSEA. This CDR3 has 14 residues. The sequencing input was blood. The chain recombines TRBV29-1 with TRBJ2-1; weak D call: TRBD1 (7 bases). This TCR derives from a man aged 18-30 years with Graves' hyperthyroidism. CDR3 nucleotides: TGCAGCGTTGAAGACAGGGGGGCCTACAATGAGCAGTTCTTC. Protein sequence: CSVEDRGAYNEQFF.